This T cell receptor beta chain was sequenced for a study of cytomegalovirus exposure and HLA in healthy donors. Study outcomes and limitations: Analysis performed later found more than 15,000 TCR beta sequences associated with HLA alleles at 0.05 false discovery rate.

Per the germline V gene, CDR1 is MNHNS and CDR2 is SASEGT. V gave up 6 bases and J gave up 6 bases; unmatched junction bases: 3. The CDR3 consists of 13 residues. With regard to this clone: Its antigen is unknown.

PCR primers comprised 60 Vbeta and 13 Jbeta primers. Here immunoSEQ multiplex PCR was the method, and the copy in TCRdb shows in-frame clones only, minus some. The profile shows approximately 150,000 clones, 61% of them singletons. The sequence derives from a male donor in good health and CMV-seronegative. Source material: PBMCs. This rearrangement joins TRBV6-1 to TRBJ2-2; 8 positions match TRBD1. CDR3: CASSDRGAGELFF. The CDR3 DNA reads TGTGCCAGCAGCGACAGGGGAGCCGGGGAGCTGTTTTTT.